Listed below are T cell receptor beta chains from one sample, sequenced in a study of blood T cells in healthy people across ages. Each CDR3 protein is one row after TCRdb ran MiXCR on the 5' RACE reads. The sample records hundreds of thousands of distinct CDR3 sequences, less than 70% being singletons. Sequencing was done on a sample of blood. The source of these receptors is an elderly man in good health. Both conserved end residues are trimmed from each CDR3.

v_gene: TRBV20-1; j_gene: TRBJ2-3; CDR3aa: SARSGTRVDAY
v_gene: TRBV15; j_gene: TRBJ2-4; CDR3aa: ATSISTWLGLREQY
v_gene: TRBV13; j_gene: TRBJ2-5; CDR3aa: ASSLRSGAQETQY
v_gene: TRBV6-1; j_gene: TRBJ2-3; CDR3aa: ASSEKTARSTDTQY
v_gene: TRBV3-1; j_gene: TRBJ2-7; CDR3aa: ASSQSTGGSYEQY
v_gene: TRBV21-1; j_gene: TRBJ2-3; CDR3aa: ASSKGGRERRYAY
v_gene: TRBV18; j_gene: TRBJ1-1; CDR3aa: ASSTTLSDTEAF
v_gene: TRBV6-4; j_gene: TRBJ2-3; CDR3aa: ASSEGRITDTQY
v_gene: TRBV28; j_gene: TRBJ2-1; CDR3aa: ASLPQAQGRDEQF
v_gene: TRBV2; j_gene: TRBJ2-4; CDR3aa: ASSSRDRSKNIQY
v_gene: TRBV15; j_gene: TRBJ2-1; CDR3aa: ATSREDVYGEQF
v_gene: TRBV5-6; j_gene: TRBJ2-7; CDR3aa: ASSWGGVAGAEQY
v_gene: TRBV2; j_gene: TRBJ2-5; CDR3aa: ASLRHSETQY
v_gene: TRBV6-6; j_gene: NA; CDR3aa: ASSYPGQGTNEQY
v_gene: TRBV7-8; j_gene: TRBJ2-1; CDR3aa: ASSQALTGLAGGWQYNEQF
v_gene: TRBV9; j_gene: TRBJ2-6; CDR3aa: ASSQRWGAISGANVLT
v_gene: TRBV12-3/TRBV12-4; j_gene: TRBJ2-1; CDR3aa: ASSMLLRGFPHNEQF
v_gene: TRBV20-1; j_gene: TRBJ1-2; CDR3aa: SARSDRDYGYT
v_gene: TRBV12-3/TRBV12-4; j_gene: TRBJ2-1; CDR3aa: ASNNPGLAGGYNEQF
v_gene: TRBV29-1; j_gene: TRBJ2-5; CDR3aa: SVGQGTETQY
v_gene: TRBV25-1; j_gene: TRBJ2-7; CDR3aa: ASSDRDKTYEQY
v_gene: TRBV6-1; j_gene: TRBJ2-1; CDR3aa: ASSEGAGINYNEQF
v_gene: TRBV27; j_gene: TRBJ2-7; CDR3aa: ASSLWADASSEQY
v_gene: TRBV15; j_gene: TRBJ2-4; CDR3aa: ATSRDVRGGRDIQY
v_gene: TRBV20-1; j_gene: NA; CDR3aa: SVIAGRGAYEQY
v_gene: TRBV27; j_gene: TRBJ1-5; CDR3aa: ASSRSSTAYSNQPQH
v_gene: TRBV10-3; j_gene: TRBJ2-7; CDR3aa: AISGEGQGSYEQY
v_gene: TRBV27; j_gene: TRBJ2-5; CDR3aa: ASSSPRFQETQY
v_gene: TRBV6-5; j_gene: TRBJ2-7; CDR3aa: ASRLYRGGPYEQY
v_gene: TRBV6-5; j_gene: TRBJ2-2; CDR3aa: ASSSRRGPANTGELF
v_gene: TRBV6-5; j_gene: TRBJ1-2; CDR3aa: ASSYGGTGNFGYT
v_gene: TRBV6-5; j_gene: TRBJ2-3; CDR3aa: ASSYSPGPTDTQY
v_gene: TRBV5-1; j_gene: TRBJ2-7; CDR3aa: ASSGRGESTYEQY
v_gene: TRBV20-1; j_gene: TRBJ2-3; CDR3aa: SASPPSGEHRYAY
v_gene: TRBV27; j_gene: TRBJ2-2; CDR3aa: ASRVQPGTGELF
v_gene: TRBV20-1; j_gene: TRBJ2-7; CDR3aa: SARDRRARGYEQY
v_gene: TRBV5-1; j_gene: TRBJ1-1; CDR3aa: ASSLATGDTEAF
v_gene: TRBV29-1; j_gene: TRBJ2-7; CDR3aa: SALSGGSYNEQY
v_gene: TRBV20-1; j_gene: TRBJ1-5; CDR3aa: SARGGAISNQPQH